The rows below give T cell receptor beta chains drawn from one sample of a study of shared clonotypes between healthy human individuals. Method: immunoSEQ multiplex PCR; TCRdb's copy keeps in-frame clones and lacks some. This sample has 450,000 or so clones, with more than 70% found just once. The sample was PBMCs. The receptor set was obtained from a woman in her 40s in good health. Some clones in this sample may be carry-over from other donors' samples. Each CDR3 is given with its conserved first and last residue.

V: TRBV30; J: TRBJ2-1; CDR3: CASGRLPGYNEQFF
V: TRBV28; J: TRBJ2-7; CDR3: CASRLQREERDYEQYF
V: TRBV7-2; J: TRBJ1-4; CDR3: CASSLGVREKLFF
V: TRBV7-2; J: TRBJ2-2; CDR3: CASSKDQGGELFF
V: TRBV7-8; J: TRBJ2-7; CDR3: CASSVSSGRAFEQYF
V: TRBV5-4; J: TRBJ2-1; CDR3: CASSAAQGTYNEQFF
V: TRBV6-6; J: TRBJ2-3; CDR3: CASGAISGTDTQYF
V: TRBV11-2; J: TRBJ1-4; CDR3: CASSLGRAGEREKLFF
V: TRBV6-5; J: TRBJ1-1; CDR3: CASSTRGPRGAFF
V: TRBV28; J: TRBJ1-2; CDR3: CASNNPNRGSNGYTF
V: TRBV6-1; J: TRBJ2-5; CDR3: CASTILQGGETQYF
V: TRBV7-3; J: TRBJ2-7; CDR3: CASSLGSGGGYEQYF
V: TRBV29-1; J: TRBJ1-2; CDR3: CSVEGQGVGYTF
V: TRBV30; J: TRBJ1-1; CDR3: CASTHRTRDRENTEAFF
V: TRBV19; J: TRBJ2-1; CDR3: CASSHPEGGPSYNEQFF
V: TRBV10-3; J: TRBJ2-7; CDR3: CAISESLGGGTYEQYF
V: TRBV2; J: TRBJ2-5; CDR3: CASSAFLAGETQYF
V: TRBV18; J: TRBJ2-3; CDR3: CASSPTGGDTQYF
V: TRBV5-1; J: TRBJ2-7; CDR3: CASSLEAGYAQYF
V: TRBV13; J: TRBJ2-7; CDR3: CASRAQGESYEQYF
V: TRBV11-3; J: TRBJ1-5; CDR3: CASRLGVTGPLNQPQHF
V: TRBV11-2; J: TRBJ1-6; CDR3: CASSFINSPLHF
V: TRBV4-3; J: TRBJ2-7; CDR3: CASSQSRQGPYEQYF
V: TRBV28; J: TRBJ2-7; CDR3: CASSHAGQGSGYEQYF
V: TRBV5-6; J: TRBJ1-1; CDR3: CASSAGQGTTEAFF
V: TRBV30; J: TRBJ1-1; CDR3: CAWSGRVRYNTEAFF
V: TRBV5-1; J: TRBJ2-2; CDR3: CASQLTSSGELFF
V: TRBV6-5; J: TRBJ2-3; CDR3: CASTSTSGRTDTQYF
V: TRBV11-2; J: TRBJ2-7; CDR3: CASSLSPPGQGWGDEQYF
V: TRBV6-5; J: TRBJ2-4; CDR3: CASSYGRTGNIQYF
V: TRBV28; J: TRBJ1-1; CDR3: CASRTRTEAFF
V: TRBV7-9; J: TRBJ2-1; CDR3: CASSRSPGLAGYGEQFF
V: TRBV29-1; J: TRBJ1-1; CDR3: CSVEDRGQGTEAFF
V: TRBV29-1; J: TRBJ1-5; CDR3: CSALGGSGQPQHF
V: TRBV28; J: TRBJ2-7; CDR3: CASSPFAGNSYEQYF
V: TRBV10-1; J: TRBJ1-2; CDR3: CASSETVNYGYTF
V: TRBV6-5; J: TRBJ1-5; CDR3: CASSYSDPPAPSQHF
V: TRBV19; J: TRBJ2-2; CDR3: CASSIGRGSNTGELFF
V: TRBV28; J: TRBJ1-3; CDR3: CASSLAVIDGNTIYF
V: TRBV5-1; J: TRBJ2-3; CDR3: CASSLAALAGTDTQYF
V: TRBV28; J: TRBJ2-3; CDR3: CASRPWGGRGTDTQYF
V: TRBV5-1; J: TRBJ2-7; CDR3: CASSSAQISEQYF
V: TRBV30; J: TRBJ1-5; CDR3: CAWAPGQGARQPQHF
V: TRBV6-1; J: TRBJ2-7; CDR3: CASSESHRGGAYEQYF
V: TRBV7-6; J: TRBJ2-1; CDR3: CASSPPGTGGRWQFF
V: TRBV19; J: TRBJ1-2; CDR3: CASTGTTGGYTF
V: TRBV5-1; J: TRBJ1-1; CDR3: CASSWGHLRGTEAFF
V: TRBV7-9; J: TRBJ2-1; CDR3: CASSLNGADYNEQFF
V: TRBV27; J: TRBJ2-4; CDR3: CASSLGTGRAKNIQYF
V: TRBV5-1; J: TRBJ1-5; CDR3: CASSFVGDQPQHF
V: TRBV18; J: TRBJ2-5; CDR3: CASSPQGAGETQYF
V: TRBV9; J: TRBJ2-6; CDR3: CASSMGQGRSGANVLTF
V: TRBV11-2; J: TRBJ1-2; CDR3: CASSSLGYGYTF
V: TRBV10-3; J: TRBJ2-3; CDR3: CAISKAGGTDTQYF
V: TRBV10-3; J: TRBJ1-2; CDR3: CASREGDYGYTF
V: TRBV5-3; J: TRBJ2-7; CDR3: CARSPPSRASGTQNCEQYF
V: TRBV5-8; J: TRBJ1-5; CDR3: CASSLRAGDSNQPQHF